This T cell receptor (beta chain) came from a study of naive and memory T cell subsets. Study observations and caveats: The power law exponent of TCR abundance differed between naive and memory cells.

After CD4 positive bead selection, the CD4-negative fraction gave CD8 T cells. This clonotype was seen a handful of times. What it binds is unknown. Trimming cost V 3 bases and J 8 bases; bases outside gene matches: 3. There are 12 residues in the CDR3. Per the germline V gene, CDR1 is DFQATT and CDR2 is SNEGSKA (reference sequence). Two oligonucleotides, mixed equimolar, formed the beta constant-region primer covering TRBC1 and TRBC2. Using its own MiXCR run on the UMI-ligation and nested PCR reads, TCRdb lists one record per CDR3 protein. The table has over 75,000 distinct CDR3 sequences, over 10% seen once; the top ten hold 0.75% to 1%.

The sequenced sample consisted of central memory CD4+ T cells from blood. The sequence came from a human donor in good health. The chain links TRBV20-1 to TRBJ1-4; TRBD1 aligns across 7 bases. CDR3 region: CSARTGQEKLFF. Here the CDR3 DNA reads TGCAGTGCTAGGACAGGGCAGGAAAAACTGTTTTTT.